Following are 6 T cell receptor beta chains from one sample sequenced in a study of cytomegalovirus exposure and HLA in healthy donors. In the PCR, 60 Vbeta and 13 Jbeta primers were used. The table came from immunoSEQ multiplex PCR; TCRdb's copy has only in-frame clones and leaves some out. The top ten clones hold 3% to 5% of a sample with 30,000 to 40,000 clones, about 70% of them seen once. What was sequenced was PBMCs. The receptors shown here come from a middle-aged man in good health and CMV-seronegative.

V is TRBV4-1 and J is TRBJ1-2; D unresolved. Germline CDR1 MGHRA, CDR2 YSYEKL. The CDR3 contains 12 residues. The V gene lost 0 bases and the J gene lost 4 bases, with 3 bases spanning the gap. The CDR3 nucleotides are TGCGCCAGCAGCCAAGAGGCCTATGGCTACACCTTC. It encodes CASSQEAYGYTF.

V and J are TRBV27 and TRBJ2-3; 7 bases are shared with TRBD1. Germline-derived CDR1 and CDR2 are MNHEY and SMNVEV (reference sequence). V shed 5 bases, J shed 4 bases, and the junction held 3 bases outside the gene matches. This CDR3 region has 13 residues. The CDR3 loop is CASSRDSPDTQYF. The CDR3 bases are TGTGCCAGCAGTCGGGACAGCCCAGATACGCAGTATTTT.

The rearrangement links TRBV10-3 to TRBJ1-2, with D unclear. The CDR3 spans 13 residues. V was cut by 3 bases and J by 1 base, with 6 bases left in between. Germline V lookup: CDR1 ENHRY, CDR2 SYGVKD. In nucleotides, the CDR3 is TGTGCCATCAGTGATAGTGTTAACTATGGCTACACCTTC. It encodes CAISDSVNYGYTF.

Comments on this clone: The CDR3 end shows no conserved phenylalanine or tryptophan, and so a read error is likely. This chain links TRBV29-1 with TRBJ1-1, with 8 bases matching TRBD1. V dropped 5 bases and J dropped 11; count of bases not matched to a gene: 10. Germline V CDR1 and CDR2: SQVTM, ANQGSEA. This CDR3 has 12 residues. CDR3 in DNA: TGCAGCGTTCTCGTAGGACAGGGCTCGGCTTTCGTT. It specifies CSVLVGQGSAFV.

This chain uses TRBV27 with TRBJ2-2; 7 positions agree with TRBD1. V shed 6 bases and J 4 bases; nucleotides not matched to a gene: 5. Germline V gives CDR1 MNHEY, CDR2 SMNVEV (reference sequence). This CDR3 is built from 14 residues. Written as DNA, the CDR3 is TGTGCCAGCAGACGGACAGGACCCACCGGGGAGCTGTTTTTT. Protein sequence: CASRRTGPTGELFF.

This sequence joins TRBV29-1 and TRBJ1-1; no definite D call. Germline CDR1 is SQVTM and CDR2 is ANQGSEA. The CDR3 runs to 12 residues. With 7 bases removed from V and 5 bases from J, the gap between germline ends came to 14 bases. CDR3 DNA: TGCAGCGCCGCCCGACAAGGAACTGAAGCTTTCTTT. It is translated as CSAARQGTEAFF. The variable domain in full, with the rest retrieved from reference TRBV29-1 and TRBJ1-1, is SAVISQKPSRDICQRGTSLTIQCQVDSQVTMMFWYRQQPGQSLTLIATANQGSEATYESGFVIDKFPISRPNLTFSTLTVSNMSPEDSSIYLCSAARQGTEAFFGQGTRLTVV.